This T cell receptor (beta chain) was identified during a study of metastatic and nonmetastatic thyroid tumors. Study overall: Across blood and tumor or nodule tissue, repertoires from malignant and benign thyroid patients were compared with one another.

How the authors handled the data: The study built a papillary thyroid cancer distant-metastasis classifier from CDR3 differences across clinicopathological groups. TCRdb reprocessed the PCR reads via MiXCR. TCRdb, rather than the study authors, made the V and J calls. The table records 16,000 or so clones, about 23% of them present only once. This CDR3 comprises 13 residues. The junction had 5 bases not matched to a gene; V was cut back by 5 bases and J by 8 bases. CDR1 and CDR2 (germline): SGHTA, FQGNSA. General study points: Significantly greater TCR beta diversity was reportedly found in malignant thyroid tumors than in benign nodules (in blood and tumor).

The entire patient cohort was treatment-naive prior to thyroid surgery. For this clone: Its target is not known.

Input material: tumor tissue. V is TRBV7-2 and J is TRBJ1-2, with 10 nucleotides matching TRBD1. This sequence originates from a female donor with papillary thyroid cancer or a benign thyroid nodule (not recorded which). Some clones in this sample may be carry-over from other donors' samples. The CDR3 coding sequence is TGTGCCAGCAGCCCAGACAGGGGGCAAGGCTACACCTTC. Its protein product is CASSPDRGQGYTF.